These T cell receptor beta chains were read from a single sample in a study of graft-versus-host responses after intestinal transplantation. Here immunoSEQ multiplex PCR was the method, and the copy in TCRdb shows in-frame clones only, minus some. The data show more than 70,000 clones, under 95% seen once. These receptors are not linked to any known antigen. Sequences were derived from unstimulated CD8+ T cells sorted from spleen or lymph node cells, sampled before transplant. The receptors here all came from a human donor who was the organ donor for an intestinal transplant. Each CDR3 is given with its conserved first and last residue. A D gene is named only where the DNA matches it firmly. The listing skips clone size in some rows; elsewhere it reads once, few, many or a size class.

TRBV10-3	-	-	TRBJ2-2	CAISEQENSNTGELFF	TGTGCCATCAGTGAACAGGAAAATTCGAACACCGGGGAGCTGTTTTTT
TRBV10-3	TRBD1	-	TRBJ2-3	CATRQGALSSTDTQYF	TGTGCCACTCGACAGGGGGCGTTGAGTAGCACAGATACGCAGTATTTT
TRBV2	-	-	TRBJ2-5	CASSTKGEGTQYF	TGTGCCAGCAGTACGAAGGGGGAAGGGACCCAGTACTTC
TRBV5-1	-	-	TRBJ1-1	CASSFFPRNTEAFF	TGCGCCAGCAGCTTTTTCCCGAGGAACACTGAAGCTTTCTTT
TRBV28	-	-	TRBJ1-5	CASRPQGRGNQPQHF	TGTGCCAGCAGGCCTCAGGGGCGTGGGAATCAGCCCCAGCATTTT
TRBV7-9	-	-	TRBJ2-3	CASSLASSGTDTQYF	TGTGCCAGCAGCTTAGCGAGTAGCGGCACAGATACGCAGTATTTT
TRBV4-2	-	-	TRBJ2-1	CASSQVVRGGIEQFF	TGTGCCAGCAGCCAAGTAGTAAGGGGGGGCATTGAGCAGTTCTTC
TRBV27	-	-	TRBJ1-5	CASSSGNQPQHF	TGTGCCAGCAGTTCTGGCAATCAGCCCCAGCATTTT
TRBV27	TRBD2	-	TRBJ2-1	CASSLDGGGYNEQFF	TGTGCCAGCAGTTTAGACGGGGGGGGGTACAATGAGCAGTTCTTC
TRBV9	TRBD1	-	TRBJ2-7	CASSGGQGDEQYF	TGTGCCAGCAGCGGCGGACAGGGCGACGAGCAGTACTTC
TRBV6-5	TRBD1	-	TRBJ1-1	CASSYSGGGTEAFF	TGTGCCAGCAGTTACTCAGGGGGCGGCACTGAAGCTTTCTTT
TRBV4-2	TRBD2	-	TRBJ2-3	CASSQEDRGGADTQYF	TGTGCCAGCAGCCAAGAGGACCGGGGGGGCGCAGATACGCAGTATTTT
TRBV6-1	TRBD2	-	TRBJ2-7	CASSEDGGGGYEQYF	TGTGCCAGCAGTGAAGACGGCGGGGGGGGGTACGAGCAGTACTTC
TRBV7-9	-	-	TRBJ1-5	CASSLVGGRAEYSNQPQHF	TGTGCCAGCAGCTTAGTGGGGGGACGGGCGGAATATAGCAATCAGCCCCAGCATTTT
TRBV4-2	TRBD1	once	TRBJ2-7	CASSQVLRQGISYEQYF	TGTGCCAGCAGCCAAGTTTTGCGACAGGGGATTTCCTACGAGCAGTACTTC
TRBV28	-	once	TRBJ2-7	CASSLYNTSSYEQYF	TGTGCCAGCAGTTTATACAACACAAGCTCCTACGAGCAGTACTTC
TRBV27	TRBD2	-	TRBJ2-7	CASVKKGLAAYEQYF	TGTGCCAGCGTCAAAAAGGGACTAGCAGCCTACGAGCAGTACTTC
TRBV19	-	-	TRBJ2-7	CASSSSYEQYF	TGTGCCAGTTCCAGTTCCTACGAGCAGTACTTC
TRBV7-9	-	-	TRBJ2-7	CASSLRTNSYEQYF	TGTGCCAGCAGCTTAAGGACTAACTCCTACGAGCAGTACTTC
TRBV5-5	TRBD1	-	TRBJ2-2	CASSPNPKQGMGTGELFF	TGTGCCAGCAGCCCGAACCCAAAACAGGGGATGGGCACCGGGGAGCTGTTTTTT
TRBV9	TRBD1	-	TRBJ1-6	CASSEGQEFYGNSPLHF	TGTGCCAGCAGCGAAGGACAGGAGTTCTATGGAAATTCACCCCTCCACTTT
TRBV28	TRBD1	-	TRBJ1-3	CASSPEGQGIRGNTIYF	TGTGCCAGCAGTCCGGAAGGACAGGGGATACGTGGAAACACCATATATTTT
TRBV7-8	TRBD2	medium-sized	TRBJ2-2	CASSFAGGAPGELFF	TGTGCCAGCAGCTTTGCCGGGGGGGCCCCCGGGGAGCTGTTTTTT
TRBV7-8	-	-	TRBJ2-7	CASSLEGGAPYEQYF	TGTGCCAGCAGCTTAGAAGGGGGGGCCCCCTACGAGCAGTACTTC
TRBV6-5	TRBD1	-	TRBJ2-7	CASSWSTGAYEQYF	TGTGCCAGCAGCTGGTCTACAGGGGCCTACGAGCAGTACTTC
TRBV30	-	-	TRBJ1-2	CAWTAGVSYGYTF	TGTGCCTGGACTGCAGGGGTGAGCTATGGCTACACCTTC
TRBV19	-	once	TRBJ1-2	CASSIPWSEAAYGYTF	TGTGCCAGTAGTATCCCTTGGAGCGAGGCAGCCTATGGCTACACCTTC
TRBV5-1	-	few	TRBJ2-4	CASSDLGDIQYF	TGCGCCAGCAGCGACCTAGGAGACATTCAGTACTTC
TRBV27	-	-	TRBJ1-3	CASSFGGSGNTIYF	TGTGCCAGCAGTTTTGGGGGGTCTGGAAACACCATATATTTT
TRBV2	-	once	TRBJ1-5	CASQQGSGNQPQHF	TGTGCTTCGCAACAGGGATCAGGCAATCAGCCCCAGCATTTT
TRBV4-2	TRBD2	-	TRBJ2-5	CASSQDLAGYQETQYF	TGTGCCAGCAGCCAGGACCTAGCGGGGTACCAAGAGACCCAGTACTTC
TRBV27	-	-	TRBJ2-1	CASSYGGADNEQFF	TGTGCCAGCAGTTATGGGGGGGCCGACAATGAGCAGTTCTTC
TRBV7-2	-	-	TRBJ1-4	CASSSSYEKLFF	TGTGCCAGCAGCTCCTCGTATGAAAAACTGTTTTTT
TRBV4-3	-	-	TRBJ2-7	CASSQGESQPTYEQYF	TGCGCCAGCAGCCAAGGAGAATCACAGCCTACCTACGAGCAGTACTTC
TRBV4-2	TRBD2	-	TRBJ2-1	CASSPLGSGDENEQFF	TGTGCCAGCAGCCCCTTGGGCAGCGGGGACGAGAATGAGCAGTTCTTC
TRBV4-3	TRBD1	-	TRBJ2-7	CASSQIHTGETYEQYF	TGCGCCAGCAGCCAAATTCATACAGGGGAAACCTACGAGCAGTACTTC
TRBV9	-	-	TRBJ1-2	CASSVGGSYGYTF	TGTGCCAGCAGCGTAGGGGGCAGCTATGGCTACACCTTC
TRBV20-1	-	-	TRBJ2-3	CSAPLDTQYF	TGCAGTGCCCCCTTGGATACGCAGTATTTT
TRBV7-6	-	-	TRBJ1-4	CASSLERLQGGYEKLFF	TGTGCCAGCAGCTTAGAACGTTTACAGGGTGGATATGAAAAACTGTTTTTT
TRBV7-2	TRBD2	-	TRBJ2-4	CASSYRPSGGLAKNIQYF	TGTGCCAGCAGCTACCGACCTAGCGGGGGGCTAGCCAAAAACATTCAGTACTTC
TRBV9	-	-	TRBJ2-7	CASSVVGGYEQYF	TGTGCCAGCAGCGTAGTGGGGGGCTACGAGCAGTACTTC
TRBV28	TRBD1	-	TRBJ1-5	CASSDPGTGWNQPQHF	TGTGCCAGCAGTGACCCCGGGACAGGGTGGAATCAGCCCCAGCATTTT
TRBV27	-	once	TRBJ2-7	CASSTKTGEQYF	TGTGCCAGCAGCACGAAGACTGGCGAGCAGTACTTC
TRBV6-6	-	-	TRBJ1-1	CASSSLDSNTEAFF	TGTGCCAGCAGTTCCCTCGACTCGAACACTGAAGCTTTCTTT
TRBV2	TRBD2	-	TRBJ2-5	CASRGGLPYF	TGTGCCAGCCGCGGGGGGCTCCCGTACTTC
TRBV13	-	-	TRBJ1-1	CASSSDGLATEAFF	TGTGCCAGCAGCTCCGACGGTCTAGCCACTGAAGCTTTCTTT
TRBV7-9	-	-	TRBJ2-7	CASSSTGFYEQYF	TGTGCCAGCAGCTCTACAGGGTTCTACGAGCAGTACTTC
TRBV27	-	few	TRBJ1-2	CASTPGRGYGYTF	TGTGCCAGCACCCCAGGGCGGGGCTATGGCTACACCTTC
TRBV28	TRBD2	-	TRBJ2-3	CASSFFSGGLTDTQYF	TGTGCCAGCAGTTTCTTCAGCGGGGGTCTCACAGATACGCAGTATTTT
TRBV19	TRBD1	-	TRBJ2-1	CATTVGTGYTEQFF	TGTGCCACTACGGTGGGGACAGGGTATACTGAGCAGTTCTTC
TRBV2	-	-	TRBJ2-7	CATQGLAYEQYF	TGTGCCACCCAGGGCCTGGCCTACGAGCAGTACTTC
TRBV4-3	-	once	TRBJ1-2	CASSTRYQPGTPRAALYGYTF	TGCGCCAGCAGCACACGCTACCAACCCGGGACACCTAGGGCAGCGCTCTATGGCTACACCTTC
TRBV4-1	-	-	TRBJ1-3	CASAGRGDPSGNTIYF	TGCGCCAGCGCCGGAAGGGGCGACCCCTCTGGAAACACCATATATTTT
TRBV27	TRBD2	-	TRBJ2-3	CASSPLGAGGITDTQYF	TGTGCCAGCAGTCCCCTCGGGGCGGGGGGGATCACAGATACGCAGTATTTT
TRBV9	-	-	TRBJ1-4	CASSVDGTPLNEKLFF	TGTGCCAGCAGCGTAGACGGGACACCTCTTAATGAAAAACTGTTTTTT